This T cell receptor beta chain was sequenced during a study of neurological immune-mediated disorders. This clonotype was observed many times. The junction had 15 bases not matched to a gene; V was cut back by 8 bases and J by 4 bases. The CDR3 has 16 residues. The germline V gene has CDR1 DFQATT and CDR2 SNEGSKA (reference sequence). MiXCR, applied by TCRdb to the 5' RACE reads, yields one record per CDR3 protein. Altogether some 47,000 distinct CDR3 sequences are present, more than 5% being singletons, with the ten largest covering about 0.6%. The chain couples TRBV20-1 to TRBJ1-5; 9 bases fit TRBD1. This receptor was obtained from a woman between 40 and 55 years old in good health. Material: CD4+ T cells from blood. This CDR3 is CSLGEIQGARNQPQHF. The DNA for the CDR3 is TGCAGTCTCGGCGAGATACAGGGGGCTCGGAATCAGCCCCAGCATTTT.